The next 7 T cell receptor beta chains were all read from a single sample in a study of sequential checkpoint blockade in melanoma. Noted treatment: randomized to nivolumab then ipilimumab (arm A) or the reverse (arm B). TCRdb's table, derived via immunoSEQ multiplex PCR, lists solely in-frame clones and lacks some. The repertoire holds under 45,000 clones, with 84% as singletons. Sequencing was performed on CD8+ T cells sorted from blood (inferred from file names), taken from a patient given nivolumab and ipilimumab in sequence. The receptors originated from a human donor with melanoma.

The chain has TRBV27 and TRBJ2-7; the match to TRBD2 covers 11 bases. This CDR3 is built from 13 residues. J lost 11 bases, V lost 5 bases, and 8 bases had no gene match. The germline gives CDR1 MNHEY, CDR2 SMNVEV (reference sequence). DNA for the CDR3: TGTGCCAGCAGTCCGGGGACTAGCGGAACCAAGTACTTC. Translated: CASSPGTSGTKYF.

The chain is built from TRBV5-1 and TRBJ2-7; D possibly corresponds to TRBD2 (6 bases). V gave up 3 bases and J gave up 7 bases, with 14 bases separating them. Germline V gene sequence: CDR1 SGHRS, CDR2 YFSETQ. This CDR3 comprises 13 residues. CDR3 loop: CASSYTAGGEQYF. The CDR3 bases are TGCGCCAGCAGCTACACGGCCGGGGGAGAGCAGTACTTC.

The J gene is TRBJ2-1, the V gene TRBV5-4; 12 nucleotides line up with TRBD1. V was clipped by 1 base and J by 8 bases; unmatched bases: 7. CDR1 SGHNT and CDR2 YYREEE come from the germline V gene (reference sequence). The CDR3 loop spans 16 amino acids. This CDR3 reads CASSLFGTGGTYEQFF. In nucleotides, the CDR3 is TGTGCCAGCAGCTTGTTCGGGACAGGGGGCACTTATGAGCAGTTCTTC.

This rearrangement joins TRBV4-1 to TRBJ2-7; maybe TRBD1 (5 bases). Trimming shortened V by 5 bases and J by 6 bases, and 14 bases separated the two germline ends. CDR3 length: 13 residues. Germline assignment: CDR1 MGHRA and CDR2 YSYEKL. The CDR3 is CASSGPGHSEQYF. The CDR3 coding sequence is TGCGCCAGCAGCGGACCAGGGCACTCCGAGCAGTACTTC.

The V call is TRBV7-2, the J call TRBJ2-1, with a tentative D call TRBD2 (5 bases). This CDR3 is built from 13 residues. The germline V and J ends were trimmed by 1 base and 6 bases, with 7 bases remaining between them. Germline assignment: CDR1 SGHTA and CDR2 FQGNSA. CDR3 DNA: TGTGCCAGCAGCTTAGGGGGAGCCAATGAGCAGTTCTTC. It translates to CASSLGGANEQFF.

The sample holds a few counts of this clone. CDR3 nucleotide sequence: TGTGCCAGCAGTTTCAACACAGATACGCAGTATTTT. Translating it yields CASSFNTDTQYF. This chain connects TRBV27 to TRBJ2-3; the D is unclear. This CDR3 is 12 amino acids long. V lost 3 bases and J lost 2, with 3 bases in between. Germline loops: CDR1 MNHEY, CDR2 SMNVEV (reference sequence).

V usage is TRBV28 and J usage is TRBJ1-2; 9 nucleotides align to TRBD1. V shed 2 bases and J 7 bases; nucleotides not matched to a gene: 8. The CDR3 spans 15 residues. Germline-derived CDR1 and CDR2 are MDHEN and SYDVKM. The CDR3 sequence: CASSLSWEQGAGYTF. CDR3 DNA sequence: TGTGCCAGCAGTTTAAGTTGGGAACAGGGGGCTGGCTACACCTTC.